This TCR beta chain originates from a study of identifying expanded T cells in peripheral blood. Notes on the study in general: About 1.2 clones differed between technical replicates, versus around 16 and 19 over time.

Germline trimming cut 4 bases from V and 2 bases from J; bases unmatched to any gene: 10. CDR3 size: 16 residues. Looked up from germline, CDR1 is SGHNT and CDR2 is YYREEE (reference sequence). Generated by immunoSEQ multiplex PCR, the TCRdb table keeps only in-frame clones and is missing some. The sample gives 120,000 or so clones, 84% of which show up once; 3.3% is in the top ten. This clone was seen just once. No antigen is known for it. Collection occurred without any documented infections or immune events in donors. The clonotype originates from a person aged 18-70 years in good health. The genes are TRBV5-4 and TRBJ2-3; 7 positions agree with TRBD1. Specimen: blood. The CDR3 spells CASSPGTDHFTDTQYF. The CDR3 DNA sequence: TGTGCCAGCAGCCCCGGGACAGATCATTTCACAGATACGCAGTATTTT. The full variable domain, in which reference TRBV5-4 and TRBJ2-3 provide the parts outside the CDR3, is ETGVTQSPTHLIKTRGQQVTLRCSSQSGHNTVSWYQQALGQGPQFIFQYYREEENGRGNFPPRFSGLQFPNYSSELNVNALELDDSALYLCASSPGTDHFTDTQYFGPGTRLTVL.